One T cell receptor (beta chain) is described in this entry. This sample was taken from a study of Ad26.COV2.S vaccination and SARS-CoV-2 variants. Overall study context: Dosing was one shot or two shots 56 days apart.

Clones were sequenced by immunoSEQ multiplex PCR, and TCRdb holds only the in-frame ones, with some missing. Of 350,000 to 500,000 clones in the sample, 90% were seen once. V was shortened by 0 bases and J by 2 bases, with 8 bases between the two germline ends. Per the germline V gene, CDR1 is SEHNR and CDR2 is FQNEAQ (reference sequence). The CDR3 loop spans 14 amino acids. Treatment here: over 15 received Ad26.COV2.S at low or high dose, single or two shots; roughly five received placebo; per-sample allocation not given. Collection of the samples took place on day 63 after the first injection of vaccine or placebo.

This TCR was sampled from a person aged 18 to 65 who received the Ad26.COV2.S COVID-19 vaccine or a placebo. Sequencing was performed on peripheral blood, taken in a trial of Ad26.COV2.S vaccine versus placebo. This chain connects TRBV7-9 to TRBJ2-7; D could derive from TRBD1 or TRBD2 (5 bases each). CDR3 nucleotides: TGTGCCAGCAGCTTAGCCAGGGACCCCTACGAGCAGTACTTC. Encoded protein: CASSLARDPYEQYF. The variable domain in full, completed from reference TRBV7-9 and TRBJ2-7, reads DTGVSQNPRHKITKRGQNVTFRCDPISEHNRLYWYRQTLGQGPEFLTYFQNEAQLEKSRLLSDRFSAERPKGSFSTLEIQRTEQGDSAMYLCASSLARDPYEQYFGPGTRLTVT.